This TCR beta chain came from a study of early stage breast cancer tumors. Study background: ER+/PR+/HER2- status applied to about 70% of the 16 invasive breast tumors.

Study findings and constraints: In most of the 16 patients, blood comparison separated tumor from normal breast. Bulk DNA sequencing of unsorted cells missed chain pairing and markers. Enriched TCRB sequences shared across patients were mostly commonly generated sequences.

The protocol was immunoSEQ multiplex PCR, while the TCRdb copy is restricted to in-frame clones and leaves out a portion. The sample shows about 70,000 clones, approximately 80% of them seen only once. Details on this clone: Its antigen is not identified.

Between the trimmed V and J ends, which lost 4 bases and 5 bases, there was a span of 11 bases. Germline-derived CDR1 and CDR2 are MNHEY and SMNVEV (reference sequence). The CDR3 contains 13 residues. The sequenced sample was blood. V gene TRBV27 combines with J gene TRBJ2-5; the D call may be TRBD1 or TRBD2 (5 bases each). The clonotype was recovered from a person aged 40-50 years with breast cancer. The CDR3 nucleotides read TGTGCCAGCAGTTGGCAGGGCGGGGAGACCCAGTACTTC. Translated: CASSWQGGETQYF.